The T cell receptor beta chain under discussion was sequenced for a study of blood T cell repertoires in COVID-19. Study as a whole: Whether acute or convalescent, the COVID-19 samples came from the United States, Italy and Spain. Sources were T cells, B-cell-depleted T cells, or PBMCs; the material itself was cDNA or gDNA.

Only one count was recorded for this clone. Germline assignment: CDR1 SGHTA and CDR2 FQGNSA. V dropped 5 bases and J dropped 2; count of bases not matched to a gene: 8. This CDR3 comprises 15 residues. Authors' methods: Estimation of nucleated cell counts relied on the amplification of reference gene primers. Profiled with immunoSEQ multiplex PCR; TCRdb holds only in-frame clones, not every one. V, J and clone size reflect that table, while D and trimming were determined from the DNA. The sample holds fewer than 100,000 clones, about 80% seen once. This chain uses TRBV7-2 with TRBJ2-7; 8 bases match TRBD1. The sequence derives from a man between 65 and 85 years old with acute or convalescent COVID-19. Sample: peripheral blood. CDR3 bases: TGTGCCAGCAGCGTGGACAGGGCCTACCCCTACGAGCAGTACTTC. Translating gives CASSVDRAYPYEQYF. The whole variable domain, remainder taken from reference TRBV7-2 and TRBJ2-7, is GAGVSQSPSNKVTEKGKDVELRCDPISGHTALYWYRQSLGQGLEFLIYFQGNSAPDKSGLPSDRFSAERTGGSVSTLTIQRTQQEDSAVYLCASSVDRAYPYEQYFGPGTRLTVT.